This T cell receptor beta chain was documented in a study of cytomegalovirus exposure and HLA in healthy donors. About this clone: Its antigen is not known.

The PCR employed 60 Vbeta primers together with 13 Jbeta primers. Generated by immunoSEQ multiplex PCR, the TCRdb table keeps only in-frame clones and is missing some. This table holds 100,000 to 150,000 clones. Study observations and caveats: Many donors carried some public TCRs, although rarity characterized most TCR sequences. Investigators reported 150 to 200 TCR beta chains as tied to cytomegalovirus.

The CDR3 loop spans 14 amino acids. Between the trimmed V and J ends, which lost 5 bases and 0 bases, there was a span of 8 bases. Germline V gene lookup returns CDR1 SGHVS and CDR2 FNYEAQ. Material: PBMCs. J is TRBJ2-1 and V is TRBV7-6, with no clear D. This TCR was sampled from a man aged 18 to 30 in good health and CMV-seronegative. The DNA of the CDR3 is TGTGCCAGCAGCCGCAGAAGCTCCTACAATGAGCAGTTCTTC. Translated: CASSRRSSYNEQFF. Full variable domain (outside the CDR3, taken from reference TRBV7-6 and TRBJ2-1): GAGVSQSPRYKVTKRGQDVALRCDPISGHVSLYWYRQALGQGPEFLTYFNYEAQQDKSGLPNDRFSAERPEGSISTLTIQRTEQRDSAMYRCASSRRSSYNEQFFGPGTRLTVL.